This TCR beta chain emerged from a study of beta chain features in type 1 diabetes. Overall study findings and caveats: A moderate, significant TCRB CDR3 shortening appeared in type 1 diabetes across four CD4+ subsets. Cells with high TCR expression could be over-represented by cDNA sequencing. A PCR bias possibly favoring shorter templates would apply equally to patients and controls.

For this clone: Antigen: not known.

This CDR3 is 14 amino acids long. Looked up from germline, CDR1 is LGHNA and CDR2 is YSLEER. Between the trimmed V and J ends, which lost 2 bases and 7 bases, there was a span of 9 bases. Reverse transcription of all isolated RNA meant that expressed TCRB transcripts were sequenced. The assay was immunoSEQ multiplex PCR, and TCRdb's table has in-frame clones only and misses some. This table holds some 44,000 clones, roughly 70% found once. The specimen sequenced was Tregs from blood. The source is a woman aged 18 to 35 with type 1 diabetes. The chain uses TRBV4-3 and TRBJ1-6; D not certain. The CDR3 loop reads CASSQPGGNSPLHF. Written as DNA, the CDR3 is TGCGCCAGCAGCCAACCCGGCGGAAATTCACCCCTCCACTTT.